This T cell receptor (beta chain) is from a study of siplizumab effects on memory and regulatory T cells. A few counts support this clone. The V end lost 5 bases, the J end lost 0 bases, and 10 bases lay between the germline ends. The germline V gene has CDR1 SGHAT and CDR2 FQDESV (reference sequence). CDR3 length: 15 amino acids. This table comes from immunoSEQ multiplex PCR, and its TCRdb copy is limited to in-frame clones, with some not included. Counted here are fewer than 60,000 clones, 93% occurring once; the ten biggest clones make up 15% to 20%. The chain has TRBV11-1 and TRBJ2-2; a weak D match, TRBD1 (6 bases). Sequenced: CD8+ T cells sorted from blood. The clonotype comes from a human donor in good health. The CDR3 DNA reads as TGTGCCAGCAGCCACAGGGTTGCGAACACCGGGGAGCTGTTTTTT. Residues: CASSHRVANTGELFF. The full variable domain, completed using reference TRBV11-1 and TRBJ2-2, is EAEVAQSPRYKITEKSQAVAFWCDPISGHATLYWYRQILGQGPELLVQFQDESVVDDSQLPKDRFSAERLKGVDSTLKIQPAELGDSAMYLCASSHRVANTGELFFGEGSRLTVL.